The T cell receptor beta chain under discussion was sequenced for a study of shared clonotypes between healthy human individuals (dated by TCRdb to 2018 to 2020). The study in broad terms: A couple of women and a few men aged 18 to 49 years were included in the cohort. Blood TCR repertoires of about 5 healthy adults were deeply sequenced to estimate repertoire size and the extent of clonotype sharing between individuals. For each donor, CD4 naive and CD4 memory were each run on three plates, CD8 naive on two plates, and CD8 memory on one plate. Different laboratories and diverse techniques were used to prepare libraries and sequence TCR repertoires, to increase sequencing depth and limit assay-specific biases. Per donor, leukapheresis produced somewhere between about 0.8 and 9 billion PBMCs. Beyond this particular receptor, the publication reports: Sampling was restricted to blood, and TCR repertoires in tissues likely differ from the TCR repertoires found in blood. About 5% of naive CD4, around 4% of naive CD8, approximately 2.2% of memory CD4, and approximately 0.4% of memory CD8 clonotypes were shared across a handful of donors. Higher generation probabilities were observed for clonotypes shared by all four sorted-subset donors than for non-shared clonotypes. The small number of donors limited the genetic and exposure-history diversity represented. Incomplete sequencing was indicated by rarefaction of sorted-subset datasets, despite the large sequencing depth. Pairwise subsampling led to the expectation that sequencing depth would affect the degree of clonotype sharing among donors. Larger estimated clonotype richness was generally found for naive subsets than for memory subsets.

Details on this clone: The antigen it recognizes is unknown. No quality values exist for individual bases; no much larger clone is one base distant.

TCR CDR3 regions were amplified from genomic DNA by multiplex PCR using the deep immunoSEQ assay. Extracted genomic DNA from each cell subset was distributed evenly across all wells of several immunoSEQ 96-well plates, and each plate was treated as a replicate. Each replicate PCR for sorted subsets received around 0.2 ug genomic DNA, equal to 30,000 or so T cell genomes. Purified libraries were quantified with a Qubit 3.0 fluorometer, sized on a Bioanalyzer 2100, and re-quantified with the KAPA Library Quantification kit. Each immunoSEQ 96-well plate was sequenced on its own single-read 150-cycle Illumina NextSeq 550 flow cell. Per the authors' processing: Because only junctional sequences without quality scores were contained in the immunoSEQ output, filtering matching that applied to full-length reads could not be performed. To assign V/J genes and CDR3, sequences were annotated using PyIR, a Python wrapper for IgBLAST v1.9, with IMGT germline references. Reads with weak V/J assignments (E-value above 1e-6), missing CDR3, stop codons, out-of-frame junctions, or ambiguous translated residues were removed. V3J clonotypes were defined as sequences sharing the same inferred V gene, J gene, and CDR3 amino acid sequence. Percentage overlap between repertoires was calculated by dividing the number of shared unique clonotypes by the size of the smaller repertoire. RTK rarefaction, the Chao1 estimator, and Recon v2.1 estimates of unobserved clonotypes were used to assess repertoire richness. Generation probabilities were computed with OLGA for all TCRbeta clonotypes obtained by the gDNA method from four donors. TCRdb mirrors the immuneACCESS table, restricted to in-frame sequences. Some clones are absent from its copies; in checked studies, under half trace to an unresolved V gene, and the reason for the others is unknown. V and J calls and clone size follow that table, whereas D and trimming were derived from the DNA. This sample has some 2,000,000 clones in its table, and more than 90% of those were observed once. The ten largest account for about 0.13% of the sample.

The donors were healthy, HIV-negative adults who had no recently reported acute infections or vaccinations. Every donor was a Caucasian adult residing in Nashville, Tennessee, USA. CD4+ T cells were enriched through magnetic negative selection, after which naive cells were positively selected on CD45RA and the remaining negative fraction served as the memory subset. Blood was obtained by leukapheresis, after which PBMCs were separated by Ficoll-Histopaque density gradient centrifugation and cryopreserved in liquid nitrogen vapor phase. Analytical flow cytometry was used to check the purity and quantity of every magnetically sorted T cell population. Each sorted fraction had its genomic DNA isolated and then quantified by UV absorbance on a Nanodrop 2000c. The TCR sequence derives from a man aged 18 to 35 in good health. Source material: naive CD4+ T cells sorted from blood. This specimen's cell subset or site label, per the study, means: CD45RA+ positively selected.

The nucleotides are TGTGCCAGCAGTTTTTATGATCCGAACACTGAAGCTTTCTTT. Its protein product is CASSFYDPNTEAFF. Rearrangement joined TRBV28 to TRBJ1-1; the D gene is not confidently resolved. Inclusive of the bounding cysteine and phenylalanine, the CDR3 is 14 residues long. Kept here is only the CDR3 DNA, which spans 42 bases and is read in frame from base 1. At the junction V is shortened by 3 bases and J by 1 base, with 9 bases in between. Looking up the germline V gene yields CDR1 MDHEN and CDR2 SYDVKM. The reference TRBV28 and TRBJ1-1 proteins fill in what lies around the CDR3, so the full variable domain reads DVKVTQSSRYLVKRTGEKVFLECVQDMDHENMFWYRQDPGLGLRLIYFSYDVKMKEKGDIPEGYSVSREKKERFSLILESASTNQTSMYLCASSFYDPNTEAFFGQGTRLTVV.